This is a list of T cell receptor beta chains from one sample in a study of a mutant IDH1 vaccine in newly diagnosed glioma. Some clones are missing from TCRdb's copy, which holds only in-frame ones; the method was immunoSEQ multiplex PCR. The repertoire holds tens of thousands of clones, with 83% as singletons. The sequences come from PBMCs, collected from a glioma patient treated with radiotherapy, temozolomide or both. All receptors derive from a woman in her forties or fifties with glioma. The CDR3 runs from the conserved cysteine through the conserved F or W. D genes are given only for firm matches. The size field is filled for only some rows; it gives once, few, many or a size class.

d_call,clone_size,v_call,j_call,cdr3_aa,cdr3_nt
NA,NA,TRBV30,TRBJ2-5,CAWGRQARGETQYF,TGTGCCTGGGGGAGGCAGGCCAGGGGAGAGACCCAGTACTTC
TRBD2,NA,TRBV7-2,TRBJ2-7,CASSLSSGGLISYEQYF,TGTGCCAGCAGCTTATCTAGCGGGGGCTTAATTTCCTACGAGCAGTACTTC
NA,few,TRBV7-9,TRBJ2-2,CAIDQLATGELFF,TGTGCCATCGACCAACTGGCCACCGGGGAGCTGTTTTTT
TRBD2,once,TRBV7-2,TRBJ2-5,CASRWTSGGRIQETQYF,TGTGCCAGCAGGTGGACTAGCGGGGGAAGGATCCAAGAGACCCAGTACTTC
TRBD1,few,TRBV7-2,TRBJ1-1,CASSNSGGLEAFF,TGTGCCAGCAGCAATTCAGGGGGACTTGAAGCTTTCTTT
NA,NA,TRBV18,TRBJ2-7,CASSQGLGGAGEQYF,TGTGCCAGCTCCCAAGGTCTTGGGGGGGCAGGCGAGCAGTACTTC
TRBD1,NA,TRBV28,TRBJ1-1,CASSTGTGNTEAFF,TGTGCCAGCAGTACCGGGACAGGGAACACTGAAGCTTTCTTT
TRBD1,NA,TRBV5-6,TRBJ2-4,CASSVGQVGSVAQYF,TGTGCCAGCAGCGTGGGACAGGTTGGGTCGGTGGCTCAGTACTTC
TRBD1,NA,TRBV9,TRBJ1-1,CASSALQGETAFF,TGTGCCAGCAGCGCGTTACAGGGGGAGACAGCTTTCTTT
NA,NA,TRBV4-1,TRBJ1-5,CASSQDGGRGRQPQHF,TGCGCCAGCAGCCAAGATGGTGGGAGGGGTCGGCAGCCCCAGCATTTT
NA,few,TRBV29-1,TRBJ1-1,CSVSPQGTNTEAFF,TGCAGCGTATCTCCACAGGGTACCAACACTGAAGCTTTCTTT
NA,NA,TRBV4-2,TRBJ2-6,CASSQVGAGAGANVLTF,TGTGCCAGCAGCCAAGTCGGGGCAGGGGCTGGGGCCAACGTCCTGACTTTC
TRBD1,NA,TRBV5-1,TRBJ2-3,CASSSGQGRITDTQYF,TGCGCCAGCAGCTCCGGACAGGGGAGAATCACAGATACGCAGTATTTT
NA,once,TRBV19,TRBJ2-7,CASSIGTEQYF,TGTGCCAGTAGTATAGGGACAGAGCAGTACTTC
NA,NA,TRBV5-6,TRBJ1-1,CASSLVGAGNTEAFF,TGTGCCAGCAGCTTGGTAGGGGCGGGGAACACTGAAGCTTTCTTT
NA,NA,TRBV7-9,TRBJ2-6,CASSFAWDAASSGANVLTF,TGTGCCAGCAGCTTCGCATGGGACGCAGCGAGCTCTGGGGCCAACGTCCTGACTTTC
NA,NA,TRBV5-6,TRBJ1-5,CASSHPLEGRKPQHF,TGTGCCAGCAGCCACCCTTTGGAAGGGAGGAAGCCCCAGCATTTT
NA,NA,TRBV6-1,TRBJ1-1,CASSEDQGRTEAFF,TGTGCCAGCAGTGAAGATCAGGGGAGGACTGAAGCTTTCTTT
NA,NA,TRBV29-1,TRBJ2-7,CSVHTHGPYEQYF,TGCAGCGTCCATACTCACGGCCCCTACGAGCAGTACTTC
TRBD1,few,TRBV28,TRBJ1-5,CASRWTGGQPQHF,TGTGCCAGCAGATGGACAGGGGGACAGCCCCAGCATTTT
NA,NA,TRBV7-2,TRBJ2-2,CASSLAGAGTNTGELFF,TGTGCCAGCAGCTTAGCCGGGGCGGGGACGAACACCGGGGAGCTGTTTTTT
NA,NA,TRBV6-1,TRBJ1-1,CASSEVRGGTEAFF,TGTGCCAGCAGTGAAGTAAGGGGGGGCACTGAAGCTTTCTTT
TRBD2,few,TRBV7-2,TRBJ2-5,CASSRRTSGGETQYF,TGTGCCAGCAGCAGGCGGACTAGCGGGGGGGAGACCCAGTACTTC
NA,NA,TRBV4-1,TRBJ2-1,CASSPSWAANEQFF,TGCGCCAGCAGCCCCTCCTGGGCAGCCAATGAGCAGTTCTTC
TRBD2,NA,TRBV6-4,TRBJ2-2,CASSELAGGPGTGELFF,TGTGCCAGCAGTGAGCTAGCGGGGGGGCCCGGCACCGGGGAGCTGTTTTTT
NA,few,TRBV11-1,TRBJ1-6,CASSLVPGFSPLHF,TGTGCCAGCAGCTTAGTTCCCGGTTTTTCACCCCTCCACTTT
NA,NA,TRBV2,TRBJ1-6,CASSEGPGGPLHF,TGTGCCAGCAGTGAGGGTCCTGGAGGACCCCTCCACTTT
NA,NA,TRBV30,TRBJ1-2,CAWSVGNGYTF,TGTGCCTGGAGTGTCGGGAATGGCTACACCTTC
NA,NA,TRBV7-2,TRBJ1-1,CASSLGTQARVFF,TGTGCCAGCAGCTTAGGAACCCAGGCGAGAGTTTTCTTT